The 12 T cell receptor beta chains listed next were all sequenced from one sample in a study of esophageal squamous cell carcinoma under preoperative chemotherapy. Time point meaning: before preoperative PTX-NDP chemotherapy. TCRdb reanalysed the PCR reads using MiXCR and keeps one entry per CDR3 protein. Of about 30,000 distinct CDR3 sequences listed, roughly half are singletons. Sampling was done from a patient given preoperative chemotherapy. These TCRs come from a human donor with esophageal squamous cell carcinoma. The donor label of this sample is uncertain.

To note about this clonotype: Relative to the germline gene, one junction end is altered; a read error may explain this. V usage is TRBV12-3 or TRBV12-4 and J usage is TRBJ2-4, with D perhaps matching TRBD2 (5 bases). The CDR3 spans 12 residues. The CDR3 here is CAIREGKDIQYF. CDR3 nucleotides: TGTGCCATCCGGGAAGGCAAAGATATTCAGTATTTC.

The sample holds many counts of this clonotype. V gene TRBV7-2 combines with J gene TRBJ2-1, with 9 nucleotides matching TRBD2. Germline V lookup: CDR1 SGHTA, CDR2 FQGNSA. V lost 2 bases to trimming and J lost 2 bases; unmatched junction nucleotides: 7. This CDR3 region has 17 residues. CDR3 coding DNA: TGTGCCAGCAGCTTACGGTTTGGCGGGGGGGCCTACAATGAGCAGTTCTTC. It encodes CASSLRFGGGAYNEQFF.

Comment on this clonotype: One base away lies a much larger clone, so this may be a sequencing read error. The chain combines TRBV7-9 with TRBJ2-1, with no clear D. Germline V gene lookup returns CDR1 SEHNR and CDR2 FQNEAQ (reference sequence). With 2 bases removed from V and 10 bases from J, the gap between germline ends came to 15 bases. The CDR3 extends over 14 amino acids. Written as DNA, the CDR3 is TGTGCCAGCAGCTTAAATGGGCCAGTCGACGAGCAGTTCTTC. Its protein is CASSLNGPVDEQFF.

V is TRBV19 and J is TRBJ2-2; the match to TRBD2 covers 7 bases. Germline V gene sequence: CDR1 LNHDA, CDR2 SQIVND (reference sequence). The length of the CDR3 is 14 residues. V trimming: 3 bases; J trimming: 5 bases; junction bases outside the gene matches: 3. Written as DNA, the CDR3 is TGTGCCAGTAGTATCCGGGGGGTTACCGGGGAGCTGTTTTTT. Its translation is CASSIRGVTGELFF.

In regard to this clonotype: The junction differs from germline at one of its ends, possibly a read error. This sequence joins TRBV7-2 and TRBJ2-5, with D perhaps assigned TRBD1 or TRBD2 (6 bases each). Germline V lookup: CDR1 SGHTA, CDR2 FQGNSA. The CDR3 runs 17 residues. CDR3 residues: CASSPGAGGWEQETQYF. The CDR3 nucleotides read TGTGCCAGCAGCCCGGGGGCCGGGGGCTGGGAGCAAGAGACGCAGTATTTC.

This clonotype has a count of ten or more. The CDR3 DNA is TGTGCCAGCAGTTGGCAGACTAGCGGCGATACGCAGTATTTT. Encoded protein: CASSWQTSGDTQYF. J is TRBJ2-3 and V is TRBV6-5; 9 nucleotides line up with TRBD2. V was pared by 4 bases and J by 6 bases, with 5 bases of the junction left unmatched. The CDR3 runs to 14 residues. In germline, CDR1 is MNHEY, CDR2 SVGAGI.

This clonotype was counted ten times or more. The chain carries TRBV10-3 and TRBJ2-5; D is unresolved. The CDR3 totals 12 residues. Germline-derived CDR1 and CDR2 are ENHRY and SYGVKD. Trimming cost V 10 bases and J 5 bases, with 14 bases left between them. The CDR3 spells CATQDVGETQYF. The CDR3 DNA reads as TGTGCCACCCAGGACGTGGGGGAGACCCAGTACTTC.

This clonotype was seen repeatedly, ten times or more. The rearrangement joins TRBV7-6 to TRBJ2-1; TRBD1 matches at 8 bases. The J call may be in error: the DNA end matches TRBJ2-7 better. CDR1 is SGHVS, CDR2 FNYEAQ, per germline. The length of the CDR3 is 17 residues. CDR3 DNA: TGTGCCAGCAGCCGGCGGACAGGGACGAGCTCCTACAATGAGCAGTACTTC. It codes for CASSRRTGTSSYNEQYF.

The chain combines TRBV18 with TRBJ2-3; the match to TRBD1 covers 8 bases. V gave up 1 base and J gave up 5 bases; unmatched junction bases: 5. The CDR3 sequence is 15 residues long. CDR1 is KGHSH, CDR2 LQKENI, per germline. Here the CDR3 reads CASSPQPGGLDTQYF. CDR3 in DNA: TGTGCCAGCTCACCACAGCCAGGGGGCTTAGATACGCAGTATTTT. Full variable domain (remainder filled in from reference TRBV18 and TRBJ2-3): NAGVMQNPRHLVRRRGQEARLRCSPMKGHSHVYWYRQLPEEGLKFMVYLQKENIIDESGMPKERFSAEFPKEGPSILRIQQVVRGDSAAYFCASSPQPGGLDTQYFGPGTRLTVL.

The chain employs TRBV6-1 and TRBJ2-5; 7 bases agree with TRBD1. The end of the DNA fits TRBJ2-7 better, so the J call may be wrong. This CDR3 region has 14 residues. CDR1 MNHNS and CDR2 SASEGT come from the germline V gene. The CDR3 is CASRTGPGPYEQYF. In DNA form, the CDR3 reads TGTGCCAGCAGGACAGGGCCGGGCCCCTACGAGCAGTACTTC.

This clonotype has more than one count but fewer than ten. J is TRBJ2-7 and V is TRBV4-1, with D possibly called TRBD1 or TRBD2 (5 bases each). CDR3 size: 15 residues. Trimming took 0 bases from V and 1 from J, leaving 10 bases between them. The germline V gene has CDR1 MGHRA and CDR2 YSYEKL. The chain's CDR3 is CASSQDRGPSYEQYF. Written as DNA, the CDR3 is TGCGCCAGCAGCCAAGACCGGGGCCCATCCTACGAGCAGTACTTC.

This clonotype was seen at least ten times. This chain joins TRBV11-2 and TRBJ2-1; 7 nucleotides line up with TRBD1. The CDR3 is 15 amino acids. Germline trimming cut 5 bases from V and 6 bases from J; bases unmatched to any gene: 10. Germline CDR1 SGHAT, CDR2 FQNNGV. The CDR3 region is CASSLRGSRVNEQFF. Written as DNA, the CDR3 is TGTGCCAGCAGCCTCAGGGGGAGTAGGGTCAATGAGCAGTTCTTC. Full variable domain (outside the CDR3, taken from reference TRBV11-2 and TRBJ2-1): EAGVAQSPRYKIIEKRQSVAFWCNPISGHATLYWYQQILGQGPKLLIQFQNNGVVDDSQLPKDRFSAERLKGVDSTLKIQPAKLEDSAVYLCASSLRGSRVNEQFFGPGTRLTVL.